These T cell receptor beta chains were read from a single sample in a study of blood T cell repertoires in COVID-19. The table came from immunoSEQ multiplex PCR; TCRdb's copy has only in-frame clones and leaves some out. The table has approximately 230,000 clones, around nine tenths seen once. Sequencing input: peripheral blood. These receptors were obtained from a man older than 75 with acute or convalescent COVID-19. The CDR3 runs from the conserved cysteine through the conserved F or W. Fields, in order: D gene, V gene, J gene, clone size, CDR3 protein, CDR3 DNA. The D gene is left open where the match is weak. Size values are once, few and many counts, or a class for expanded clones, and some rows have none.

>.|TRBV6-4|TRBJ2-1|.
CASSSFAGVYNEQFF
TGTGCCAGCAGTTCTTTTGCAGGCGTCTACAATGAGCAGTTCTTC
>TRBD1|TRBV19|TRBJ1-5|.
CASSLGQGRSNQPQHF
TGTGCCAGTAGTCTGGGACAGGGACGGAGCAATCAGCCCCAGCATTTT
>.|TRBV11-2|TRBJ2-5|.
CASSRLVWGEGETQYF
TGTGCCAGCAGCCGACTAGTATGGGGTGAGGGCGAGACCCAGTACTTC
>.|TRBV7-9|TRBJ1-5|.
CASSLASVSNQPQHF
TGTGCCAGCAGCTTAGCTTCAGTTTCAAATCAGCCCCAGCATTTT
>.|TRBV29-1|TRBJ1-1|.
CSARLVDIHTEAFF
TGCAGCGCCCGTTTGGTGGACATCCACACTGAAGCTTTCTTT
>.|TRBV19|TRBJ1-5|few
CASMGSNQPQHF
TGTGCCAGTATGGGCAGCAATCAGCCCCAGCATTTT
>.|TRBV7-8|TRBJ2-3|.
CASSLVSGAPGADTQYF
TGTGCCAGCAGCTTAGTTTCGGGAGCCCCCGGCGCAGATACGCAGTATTTT
>TRBD1|TRBV12-3/TRBV12-4|TRBJ1-1|few
CASSGQMNTEAFF
TGTGCCAGCTCGGGACAGATGAACACTGAAGCTTTCTTT
>TRBD1|TRBV7-3|TRBJ1-2|once
CASSLTSGQGAGYTF
TGTGCCAGCAGCTTGACCTCGGGACAGGGTGCGGGCTACACCTTC
>TRBD1|TRBV19|TRBJ1-1|.
CASRLTGDTEAFF
TGTGCCAGTAGGTTGACAGGGGATACTGAAGCTTTCTTT
>.|TRBV3-1/TRBV3-2|TRBJ1-2|.
CASSQLSTGSGYGYTF
TGTGCCAGCAGCCAGTTGTCGACAGGTTCGGGCTATGGCTACACCTTC
>TRBD1|TRBV6-5|TRBJ1-1|.
CASKPGQASTGAFF
TGTGCCAGCAAACCGGGACAGGCGTCCACTGGAGCTTTCTTT